This is a list of T cell receptor beta chains from one sample in a study of blood T cell repertoires in COVID-19. Clones were sequenced by immunoSEQ multiplex PCR, and TCRdb holds only the in-frame ones, with some missing. The sample holds about 170,000 clones; approximately 85% are singletons and the top ten take about 1.2%. The sample taken for sequencing was peripheral blood. The receptors shown here come from a man between 60 and 75 years old who had recovered from COVID-19. The CDR3 runs from the conserved cysteine through the conserved F or W. The D gene is left open where the match is weak. The size field is filled for only some rows; it gives once, few, many or a size class.

d_call: -
v_call: TRBV3-1/TRBV3-2
clone_size: -
j_call: TRBJ1-1
cdr3_nt: TGTGCCAGCAGCCTAGGGGGGAACACTGAAGCTTTCTTT
cdr3_aa: CASSLGGNTEAFF

d_call: -
v_call: TRBV7-3
clone_size: many
j_call: TRBJ2-2
cdr3_nt: TGTGCCAGCAGTTTCCTAGGGGGGGACACCGGGGAGCTGTTTTTT
cdr3_aa: CASSFLGGDTGELFF

d_call: TRBD2
v_call: TRBV7-2
clone_size: -
j_call: TRBJ2-1
cdr3_nt: TGTGCCAGCAGCTTAGGTATCGGGCGGGGGGGTAGCAATGAGCAGTTCTTC
cdr3_aa: CASSLGIGRGGSNEQFF

d_call: -
v_call: TRBV19
clone_size: once
j_call: TRBJ2-7
cdr3_nt: TGTGCCAGTACTCCGACCGGGAACCCCTACGAGCAGTACTTC
cdr3_aa: CASTPTGNPYEQYF

d_call: TRBD1
v_call: TRBV29-1
clone_size: -
j_call: TRBJ2-7
cdr3_nt: TGCAGCGTTGAGGTGGGGGCAGGGGGCTACGAGCAGTACTTC
cdr3_aa: CSVEVGAGGYEQYF

d_call: -
v_call: TRBV5-1
clone_size: -
j_call: TRBJ2-1
cdr3_nt: TGCGCCAGCAGCTTCGTTGGGGGCCCGGAGCAGTTCTTC
cdr3_aa: CASSFVGGPEQFF

d_call: -
v_call: TRBV11-3
clone_size: -
j_call: TRBJ2-1
cdr3_nt: TGTGCCAGCAGCCCGAGCACTGAGGGAGAGCAGTTCTTC
cdr3_aa: CASSPSTEGEQFF

d_call: -
v_call: TRBV9
clone_size: -
j_call: TRBJ2-2
cdr3_nt: TGTGCCAGCAGCGTAGCTTACAGGGAAAACGGGGAGCTGTTTTTT
cdr3_aa: CASSVAYRENGELFF

d_call: -
v_call: TRBV7-2
clone_size: -
j_call: TRBJ2-2
cdr3_nt: TGTGCCAGCAGCTTAGAAGGCGGGGCCTACACCGGGGAGCTGTTTTTT
cdr3_aa: CASSLEGGAYTGELFF

d_call: -
v_call: TRBV12-3/TRBV12-4
clone_size: -
j_call: TRBJ1-1
cdr3_nt: TGTGCCAGCAGTTGGGGGCATTCAGCTTTCTTT
cdr3_aa: CASSWGHSAFF

d_call: -
v_call: TRBV7-9
clone_size: -
j_call: TRBJ2-7
cdr3_nt: TGTGCCAGCAGCCTAACCGGGGGGCGGAACGAGCAGTACTTC
cdr3_aa: CASSLTGGRNEQYF

d_call: -
v_call: TRBV27
clone_size: -
j_call: TRBJ1-3
cdr3_nt: TGTGCCAGCAGGCTACAGGGCTCTGGAAACACCATATATTTT
cdr3_aa: CASRLQGSGNTIYF

d_call: -
v_call: TRBV10-3
clone_size: few
j_call: TRBJ1-1
cdr3_nt: TGTGCCATCATGGGGGGCGGGGGCTTGGGCACTGAAGCTTTCTTT
cdr3_aa: CAIMGGGGLGTEAFF

d_call: TRBD2
v_call: TRBV7-3
clone_size: -
j_call: TRBJ2-2
cdr3_nt: TGTGCCAGCAGCCTATTAGCGGGGGGAAACACCGGGGAGCTGTTTTTT
cdr3_aa: CASSLLAGGNTGELFF

d_call: -
v_call: TRBV10-3
clone_size: -
j_call: TRBJ1-6
cdr3_nt: TGTGCCATCAGTGAGGGTAGCTCACCCCTCCACTTT
cdr3_aa: CAISEGSSPLHF

d_call: -
v_call: TRBV11-2
clone_size: -
j_call: TRBJ2-2
cdr3_nt: TGTGCCAGCAGCTTATTGGCCGTCGCGAACACCGGGGAGCTGTTTTTT
cdr3_aa: CASSLLAVANTGELFF

d_call: TRBD1
v_call: TRBV13
clone_size: -
j_call: TRBJ1-1
cdr3_nt: TGTGCCAGCAGCACACGGACAGGGGGCGACACTGAAGCTTTCTTT
cdr3_aa: CASSTRTGGDTEAFF

d_call: TRBD2
v_call: TRBV6-2/TRBV6-3
clone_size: -
j_call: TRBJ2-3
cdr3_nt: TGTGCCAGCAGTTACTCCGCTTTTGGCGGGGGGGGCACAGATACGCAGTATTTT
cdr3_aa: CASSYSAFGGGGTDTQYF

d_call: -
v_call: TRBV27
clone_size: -
j_call: TRBJ2-1
cdr3_nt: TGTGCCAGCAGTTGGGGGGGGCCCTACAATGAGCAGTTCTTC
cdr3_aa: CASSWGGPYNEQFF

d_call: -
v_call: TRBV5-1
clone_size: -
j_call: TRBJ2-7
cdr3_nt: TGCGCCAGCAGCCCCTGGGGAGACTACGAGCAGTACTTC
cdr3_aa: CASSPWGDYEQYF

d_call: -
v_call: TRBV6-2/TRBV6-3
clone_size: -
j_call: TRBJ2-5
cdr3_nt: TGTGCCAGCAGTTACTCGACCCCCGAGGGCCAGTACTTC
cdr3_aa: CASSYSTPEGQYF

d_call: -
v_call: TRBV27
clone_size: -
j_call: TRBJ2-2
cdr3_nt: TGTGCCAGCTTGTTGCGATGGAACACCGGGGAGCTGTTTTTT
cdr3_aa: CASLLRWNTGELFF

d_call: -
v_call: TRBV4-1
clone_size: -
j_call: TRBJ2-4
cdr3_nt: TGCGCCAGCAGCCAAGTTGAGGTAATAGACATTCAGTACTTC
cdr3_aa: CASSQVEVIDIQYF

d_call: TRBD1
v_call: TRBV7-9
clone_size: -
j_call: TRBJ2-6
cdr3_nt: TGTGCCAGCAACAAGGGACAGGGCCTCTCTGGGGCCAACGTCCTGACTTTC
cdr3_aa: CASNKGQGLSGANVLTF

d_call: -
v_call: TRBV5-4
clone_size: -
j_call: TRBJ2-3
cdr3_nt: TGTGCCAGCAGTCCTGGGGGCCGGACAGATACGCAGTATTTT
cdr3_aa: CASSPGGRTDTQYF

d_call: -
v_call: TRBV5-1
clone_size: -
j_call: TRBJ2-5
cdr3_nt: TGCGCCAGCAGCTTCGGGGGAGGCGAAGAGACCCAGTACTTC
cdr3_aa: CASSFGGGEETQYF

d_call: TRBD2
v_call: TRBV19
clone_size: once
j_call: TRBJ2-2
cdr3_nt: TGTGCCAGTAGAAACCTCCTAGCGGGGGGAACCGGGGAGCTGTTTTTT
cdr3_aa: CASRNLLAGGTGELFF

d_call: TRBD2
v_call: TRBV2
clone_size: once
j_call: TRBJ2-1
cdr3_nt: TGTGCCAGCCCCTCTCGTTCGGGGGGGCAAGGAGATGAGCAGTTCTTC
cdr3_aa: CASPSRSGGQGDEQFF

d_call: TRBD1
v_call: TRBV5-1
clone_size: few
j_call: TRBJ2-7
cdr3_nt: TGCGCCAGCAGCTTGGGGACAGGCGAATCCTACGAGCAGTACTTC
cdr3_aa: CASSLGTGESYEQYF

d_call: -
v_call: TRBV19
clone_size: -
j_call: TRBJ2-7
cdr3_nt: TGTGCCAGTAGTATAGGGTCCGGAGACGAGCAGTACTTC
cdr3_aa: CASSIGSGDEQYF

d_call: TRBD1
v_call: TRBV5-1
clone_size: -
j_call: TRBJ2-7
cdr3_nt: TGCGCCAGCAGCTTACAGGGGACGTCCTACGAGCAGTACTTC
cdr3_aa: CASSLQGTSYEQYF

d_call: TRBD1
v_call: TRBV12-5
clone_size: -
j_call: TRBJ1-1
cdr3_nt: TGTGCTAGTGGAGCCTACGGACAGGGGATGGCTTTCTTT
cdr3_aa: CASGAYGQGMAFF

d_call: TRBD2
v_call: TRBV7-2
clone_size: -
j_call: TRBJ2-7
cdr3_nt: TGTGCCAGCAGCTTAGCGGTTCTAGCGGGGAGTTACGAGCAGTACTTC
cdr3_aa: CASSLAVLAGSYEQYF

d_call: TRBD1
v_call: TRBV11-2
clone_size: -
j_call: TRBJ1-1
cdr3_nt: TGTGCCAGCAGTTATAATTGGGACAGGGGAACTTTCTTT
cdr3_aa: CASSYNWDRGTFF

d_call: -
v_call: TRBV5-6
clone_size: -
j_call: TRBJ1-6
cdr3_nt: TGTGCCAGCAGCTTGCTCTCTGGGGAGAACTCCTATAATTCACCCCTCCACTTT
cdr3_aa: CASSLLSGENSYNSPLHF

d_call: TRBD1
v_call: TRBV6-5
clone_size: -
j_call: TRBJ2-7
cdr3_nt: TGTGCCAGCAGGCTGGACAGGGAACCCTACGAGCAGTACTTC
cdr3_aa: CASRLDREPYEQYF

d_call: -
v_call: TRBV7-9
clone_size: -
j_call: TRBJ1-2
cdr3_nt: TGTGCCAGCAGCTTACAGGGCTCTAACTATGGCTACACCTTC
cdr3_aa: CASSLQGSNYGYTF

d_call: -
v_call: TRBV7-9
clone_size: -
j_call: TRBJ1-2
cdr3_nt: TGTGCCAGCAGCTATACAGGGAATAACTATGGCTACACCTTC
cdr3_aa: CASSYTGNNYGYTF

d_call: -
v_call: TRBV6-2/TRBV6-3
clone_size: once
j_call: TRBJ2-2
cdr3_nt: TGTGCCAGCAGTTATATTCAGGCCGGGGAGCTGTTTTTT
cdr3_aa: CASSYIQAGELFF

d_call: TRBD1
v_call: TRBV4-1
clone_size: -
j_call: TRBJ2-1
cdr3_nt: TGCGCCAGCAGCCAAGTACCACAGGGGGCGAGGTACAATGAGCAGTTCTTC
cdr3_aa: CASSQVPQGARYNEQFF

d_call: TRBD1
v_call: TRBV5-1
clone_size: few
j_call: TRBJ1-2
cdr3_nt: TGCGCCAGCAGCTTGGAGGTGGGACAGGGGCCGTGGGGCTACACCTTC
cdr3_aa: CASSLEVGQGPWGYTF

d_call: -
v_call: TRBV10-3
clone_size: once
j_call: TRBJ1-1
cdr3_nt: TGTGCCATCAGGCAGGGTGCCGGTGAAGCTTTCTTT
cdr3_aa: CAIRQGAGEAFF

d_call: TRBD1
v_call: TRBV3-1/TRBV3-2
clone_size: -
j_call: TRBJ1-1
cdr3_nt: TGTGCCAGCAGCCAGGAAACAGGGGGCGGTGGGAACACTGAAGCTTTCTTT
cdr3_aa: CASSQETGGGGNTEAFF

d_call: TRBD2
v_call: TRBV9
clone_size: -
j_call: TRBJ2-7
cdr3_nt: TGTGCCAGCAGCGTAGACGGGGGGGAAACCTACGAGCAGTACTTC
cdr3_aa: CASSVDGGETYEQYF

d_call: -
v_call: TRBV6-5
clone_size: -
j_call: TRBJ2-3
cdr3_nt: TGTGCCAGCAGTTACTCGCGGCCATCTACAGATACGCAGTATTTT
cdr3_aa: CASSYSRPSTDTQYF

d_call: TRBD1
v_call: TRBV9
clone_size: -
j_call: TRBJ1-6
cdr3_nt: TGTGCCAGCAGCCCAGATCCCCTCTCCGACAGGGCTAGTTCACCCCTCCACTTT
cdr3_aa: CASSPDPLSDRASSPLHF

d_call: TRBD1
v_call: TRBV18
clone_size: -
j_call: TRBJ1-1
cdr3_nt: TGTGCCAGCGTCCGCCAGGGGGGCCAAGGGGTCTTAGCTTTCTTT
cdr3_aa: CASVRQGGQGVLAFF

d_call: TRBD1
v_call: TRBV18
clone_size: few
j_call: TRBJ1-1
cdr3_nt: TGTGCCAGCTCACTAGGACAGGGATTCACTGAAGCTTTCTTT
cdr3_aa: CASSLGQGFTEAFF

d_call: -
v_call: TRBV20-1
clone_size: -
j_call: TRBJ2-3
cdr3_nt: TGCAGTGCTATACTTACAGATACGCAGTATTTT
cdr3_aa: CSAILTDTQYF

d_call: -
v_call: TRBV19
clone_size: -
j_call: TRBJ2-1
cdr3_nt: TGTGCCAGTAGTATAGGCACTTACAATGAGCAGTTCTTC
cdr3_aa: CASSIGTYNEQFF

d_call: -
v_call: TRBV4-1
clone_size: -
j_call: TRBJ1-5
cdr3_nt: TGCGCCAGCAGCCAAGAAGGAGGAGAACTGAGCAATCAGCCCCAGCATTTT
cdr3_aa: CASSQEGGELSNQPQHF